This TCR beta chain comes out of a study of shared clonotypes between healthy human individuals. Study-wide points: Of the naive CD4 clonotypes, about 5.4% were shared across several donors.

This clone is a singleton in its sample. Its antigen is as yet unknown. The V gene lost 2 bases and the J gene lost 5 bases, with 10 bases spanning the gap. This CDR3 is 14 amino acids long. Per germline, CDR1 MNHNS and CDR2 SASEGT. Genomic DNA of every subset was divided equally among multiple immunoSEQ plates. Original analysis: Filtering differed since immunoSEQ provided only junctions, with no quality scores. TCRdb's copy holds only in-frame clones and misses some; the assay was immunoSEQ multiplex PCR. D and trimming were read from the DNA, whereas the V and J calls and clone size are those reported in that table. The top ten clones hold 0.52% of a sample with 1,100,000 or so clones, roughly 74% of them seen once.

The specimen sequenced was memory CD4+ T cells from PBMCs. This sample's subset: CD45RA-negative fraction. The sequence was collected from a man in his late teens or twenties in good health. Some clones in this sample may be carry-over from other donors' samples. V gene TRBV6-1 combines with J gene TRBJ1-5; unclear D gene. CDR3 residues: CASSESGGYQPQHF. DNA of the CDR3: TGTGCCAGCAGTGAATCCGGAGGGTATCAGCCCCAGCATTTT.